Shown below are 14 T cell receptor beta chains from a single sample sequenced in a study of T cells in localized non-small cell lung cancer. TCRdb's copy holds only in-frame clones and misses some; the assay was immunoSEQ multiplex PCR. The repertoire consists of roughly 38,000 clones, with 82% occurring once and the leading ten covering approximately 15%. Sequenced here: peripheral blood, sampled before any cancer treatment. The receptors were sampled from an older male donor with stage III squamous cell lung carcinoma.

This chain joins TRBV30 and TRBJ2-5; the match to TRBD2 covers 9 bases. Trimming took 1 base from V and 5 from J; bases not matched to a gene: 5. CDR3 length: 14 amino acids. CDR1 is GTSNPN and CDR2 is SVGIG in the germline V gene (reference sequence). As DNA, the CDR3 is TGTGCCTGGAGTGGAGTCGCGGGGGGGGAGACCCAGTACTTC. Translating it yields CAWSGVAGGETQYF.

The rearrangement joins TRBV7-7 to TRBJ2-5; TRBD2 matches at 8 bases. V lost 1 base, J lost 7 bases, and 2 bases stayed unmatched. The CDR3 loop spans 13 amino acids. Germline CDR1 is SSHAT and CDR2 is FNYEAQ (reference sequence). CDR3 nucleotide sequence: TGTGCCAGCAGCTTAGACCGGGAGGGGACCCAGTACTTC. Translated, it gives CASSLDREGTQYF.

In this sample, this clone turned up once. The chain recombines TRBV5-8 with TRBJ2-3, with 7 bases lining up with TRBD1. Per germline, CDR1 SGHTS and CDR2 YDEGEE. CDR3 size: 14 residues. V trimming: 6 bases; J trimming: 2 bases; junction bases outside the gene matches: 6. The CDR3 reads CASTLGQVTDTQYF. The CDR3 DNA sequence: TGTGCCAGCACCCTCGGACAGGTCACAGATACGCAGTATTTT.

This clone was detected once. This sequence joins TRBV7-9 and TRBJ2-5, with D unresolved. The CDR3 has 11 residues. V was shortened by 6 bases and J by 3 bases, with 5 bases between the two germline ends. Per germline, CDR1 SEHNR and CDR2 FQNEAQ (reference sequence). CDR3 loop: CASRNKETQYF. The CDR3 DNA reads TGTGCCAGCAGGAACAAAGAGACCCAGTACTTC.

This chain links TRBV30 with TRBJ2-7, with 7 nucleotides matching TRBD2. Germline V gives CDR1 GTSNPN, CDR2 SVGIG (reference sequence). CDR3 length equals 13 residues. Trimming removed 1 base from V and 6 bases from J; junction bases left unmatched: 6. The CDR3 region has the DNA TGTGCCTGGAGTGGGGGCGGGAGCATCGAGCAGTACTTC. This codes for CAWSGGGSIEQYF.

This clone was picked up a small number of times. This chain connects TRBV9 to TRBJ2-1, with no clear D. Trimming stripped 4 bases from V and 8 bases from J, with 13 bases between. The CDR3 is 13 residues long. Germline CDR1 reads SGDLS; CDR2 reads YYNGEE. The CDR3 region is CASSPHLWDEQFF. The CDR3 region has the DNA TGTGCCAGCAGCCCCCACCTTTGGGATGAGCAGTTCTTC.

This chain links TRBV5-1 with TRBJ2-5; 7 bases are a match to TRBD1. This CDR3 has 15 amino acids. The V and J ends lost 0 bases and 7 bases, in that order; junction bases with no gene match: 9. Germline V gene data show CDR1 as SGHRS and CDR2 as YFSETQ. Written as DNA, the CDR3 is TGCGCCAGCAGCTTGGATTTTCGGGCAGGGGGGACCCAGTACTTC. Its translation: CASSLDFRAGGTQYF.

The chain has TRBV5-6 and TRBJ2-2; D is tentatively TRBD1 or TRBD2 (5 bases each). The CDR3 loop spans 15 amino acids. Germline assignment: CDR1 SGHDT and CDR2 YYEEEE. Trimming took 0 bases from V and 5 from J, leaving 11 bases between them. The CDR3 coding sequence is TGTGCCAGCAGCTTGGTGAGGGGCCCGACCGGGGAGCTGTTTTTT. Encoded protein: CASSLVRGPTGELFF. Complete variable domain (other parts from reference TRBV5-6 and TRBJ2-2): DAGVTQSPTHLIKTRGQQVTLRCSPKSGHDTVSWYQQALGQGPQFIFQYYEEEERQRGNFPDRFSGHQFPNYSSELNVNALLLGDSALYLCASSLVRGPTGELFFGEGSRLTVL.

The chain combines TRBV19 with TRBJ1-5, with D possibly being TRBD1 (5 bases). Per germline, CDR1 LNHDA and CDR2 SQIVND (reference sequence). The CDR3 length is 15 residues. The ends were cut back, 4 bases at V and 4 bases at J, with 14 bases in the middle. The CDR3 DNA reads TGTGCCAGTAGTACCACAAAGGGGACTAATCAGCCCCAGCATTTT. This translates into CASSTTKGTNQPQHF.

This clone was counted between two and nine times. The chain employs TRBV30 and TRBJ2-7; possible D gene TRBD2, 5 bases. With 2 bases removed from V and 0 bases from J, the gap between germline ends came to 11 bases. The CDR3 is 14 residues long. Germline V gives CDR1 GTSNPN, CDR2 SVGIG (reference sequence). Here the CDR3 reads CAWSLAGTSYEQYF. The CDR3 nucleotides are TGTGCCTGGAGTCTGGCGGGTACCTCCTACGAGCAGTACTTC. Looking up the rest from reference TRBV30 and TRBJ2-7 gives the full variable domain: SQTIHQWPATLVQPVGSPLSLECTVEGTSNPNLYWYRQAAGRGLQLLFYSVGIGQISSEVPQNLSASRPQDRQFILSSKKLLLSDSGFYLCAWSLAGTSYEQYFGPGTRLTVT.

The V gene is TRBV10-3, the J gene TRBJ2-4, with 7 positions matching TRBD2. Losses at the gene ends were 2 bases for V and 7 bases for J; bases not matched to a gene: 5. Germline V gives CDR1 ENHRY, CDR2 SYGVKD. CDR3 length: 14 amino acids. The DNA of the CDR3 is TGTGCCATCAGTGAGGGGTATAGCGGGAACATTCAGTACTTC. Residues: CAISEGYSGNIQYF.

This chain joins TRBV11-1 and TRBJ2-7; D might be TRBD1 (6 bases). From germline, CDR1 is SGHAT and CDR2 FQDESV (reference sequence). V was trimmed by 2 bases and J by 5 bases, leaving 10 bases between them. This CDR3 contains 13 residues. The CDR3 protein is CASSLTGTDEQYF. The CDR3 coding sequence is TGTGCCAGCAGCTTAACAGGGACGGACGAGCAGTACTTC.

Here the CDR3 reads CASRSGLAAFEQYF. CDR3 nucleotide sequence: TGTGCCAGCAGATCTGGACTAGCGGCCTTTGAGCAGTACTTC. The rearrangement uses TRBV6-5 and TRBJ2-7; 10 bases are a match to TRBD2. The junction had 9 bases not matched to a gene; V was cut back by 6 bases and J by 7 bases. Germline V lookup: CDR1 MNHEY, CDR2 SVGAGI. This CDR3 has 14 residues.

V gene TRBV6-6 combines with J gene TRBJ2-1; perhaps TRBD2 as D (5 bases). Germline CDR1 and CDR2: MNHNY and SVGAGI (reference sequence). This CDR3 is 15 amino acids long. Trimming stripped 8 bases from V and 0 bases from J, with 14 bases between. This CDR3 is CASLLSGSSYNEQFF. CDR3 coding DNA: TGTGCCAGCCTCCTGAGCGGAAGCTCCTACAATGAGCAGTTCTTC.